The T cell receptor beta chain under discussion was sequenced for a study of shared clonotypes between healthy human individuals. Whole-study context: Donors were a couple of women and a few men aged 18 to 49. General study results and limits: Around 5% was the fraction of naive CD4 clonotypes found shared across a few donors. Estimated richness values were generally larger in naive subsets than in memory subsets.

TCRdb's copy holds only in-frame clones and misses some; the assay was immunoSEQ multiplex PCR. Counted here are about 2,500,000 clones, around 94% occurring once; the ten biggest clones make up roughly 0.15%. As to this clone: Antigen specificity is unknown.

V was shortened by 1 base and J by 7 bases, with 11 bases between the two germline ends. This CDR3 has 13 amino acids. Germline lookup yields CDR1 SGHVS and CDR2 FQNEAQ. The chain carries TRBV7-8 and TRBJ2-7; D not certain. The sequence came from a man aged 18 to 35 in good health. Sequenced material: naive CD4+ T cells sorted from blood. Subset specified: CD45RA+ positively selected. This CDR3 reads CASSLVSFGEQYF. For the CDR3, the DNA is TGTGCCAGCAGCTTAGTTTCTTTCGGGGAGCAGTACTTC.